The 7 T cell receptor beta chains below come from one sample, sequenced in a study of cytomegalovirus exposure and HLA in healthy donors. The PCR made use of 60 Vbeta and 13 Jbeta primers. Assay: immunoSEQ multiplex PCR; the TCRdb copy retains only in-frame clones and omits some. The sample lists approximately 120,000 clones, roughly 82% occurring once. Sequencing was carried out using PBMCs. The origin of the receptors is an older woman in good health and CMV-seropositive.

This chain joins TRBV13 and TRBJ2-1; TRBD2 agrees at 7 bases. Losses at the gene ends were 7 bases for V and 7 bases for J; bases not matched to a gene: 19. CDR3 size: 17 residues. CDR1 and CDR2 from the germline V gene are PRHDT and FYEKMQ (reference sequence). CDR3 in amino acids: CASTEALSGTPGNEQFF. The CDR3 nucleotides read TGTGCCAGCACTGAGGCCCTGAGCGGGACTCCGGGAAATGAGCAGTTCTTC.

The chain links TRBV18 to TRBJ1-2; 11 bases are shared with TRBD1. There are 14 residues in the CDR3. The V segment lost 2 bases and the J segment 7 bases; nucleotides outside the gene matches: 3. In germline, CDR1 is KGHSH, CDR2 LQKENI. CDR3 sequence (DNA): TGTGCCAGCTCACCAGGACAGGGGGCCTCTGGCTACACCTTC. Protein product: CASSPGQGASGYTF.

This clone has just a few counts. The V call is TRBV4-3, the J call TRBJ1-4; D is perhaps TRBD1 (5 bases). Germline CDR1 LGHNA, CDR2 YSLEER. Trimming shortened V by 1 base and J by 4 bases, and 10 bases separated the two germline ends. CDR3 length: 15 amino acids. Written as DNA, the CDR3 is TGCGCCAGCAGCCAAGGCGGGACGGGTAATGAAAAACTGTTTTTT. It yields the protein CASSQGGTGNEKLFF.

The chain links TRBV11-2 to TRBJ1-6, with D perhaps TRBD1 (6 bases). Trimming took off 7 bases at V and 7 bases at J, with 14 bases between the two ends. Germline CDR1 and CDR2: SGHAT and FQNNGV. This CDR3 has 14 amino acids. The CDR3 sequence is CASTYREVNSPLHF. The CDR3 region has the DNA TGTGCCAGCACTTACAGGGAAGTGAATTCACCCCTCCACTTT. The whole variable domain, remainder taken from reference TRBV11-2 and TRBJ1-6, is EAGVAQSPRYKIIEKRQSVAFWCNPISGHATLYWYQQILGQGPKLLIQFQNNGVVDDSQLPKDRFSAERLKGVDSTLKIQPAKLEDSAVYLCASTYREVNSPLHFGNGTRLTVT.

This clone was counted between two and nine times. J is TRBJ2-3 and V is TRBV4-2; tentatively, D is TRBD2 (5 bases). Germline CDR1 reads LGHNA; CDR2 reads YNFKEQ. There are 20 residues in the CDR3. Trimming took 4 bases from V and 0 from J, leaving 26 bases between them. The CDR3: CASSPQVRISGLESTDTQYF. CDR3 sequence (DNA): TGTGCCAGCAGCCCGCAAGTTAGGATCAGCGGACTCGAGAGCACAGATACGCAGTATTTT.

This rearrangement joins TRBV2 to TRBJ1-1, with 9 bases identical to TRBD1. CDR1 SNHLY and CDR2 FYNNEI come from the germline V gene. The CDR3 covers 16 residues. V was clipped by 3 bases and J by 0 bases; unmatched bases: 5. DNA of the CDR3: TGTGCCAGCAGTGAGCCGGGACAGGGACTGAACACTGAAGCTTTCTTT. Protein sequence: CASSEPGQGLNTEAFF.

V usage is TRBV7-2 and J usage is TRBJ2-2; D may be TRBD2 (6 bases). CDR3 length: 15 amino acids. The germline V gene has CDR1 SGHTA and CDR2 FQGNSA. The V end was cut by 2 bases, the J end by 4 bases, with 11 bases between. The DNA of the CDR3 is TGTGCCAGCAGCTTACACGGGAGAGGCACCGGGGAGCTGTTTTTT. It encodes CASSLHGRGTGELFF.